The rows below give T cell receptor beta chains drawn from one sample of a study of blood T cell repertoires in COVID-19. This table comes from immunoSEQ multiplex PCR, and its TCRdb copy is limited to in-frame clones, with some not included. The sample holds 310,000 or so clones; 89% are singletons and the top ten take around a tenth. Input material: PBMCs or T cells enriched from blood (not recorded which). These receptors were obtained from a woman aged 40 to 50 who had recovered from COVID-19. The CDR3 runs from the conserved cysteine through the conserved F or W. The order of the fields is CDR3 DNA, CDR3 protein, D gene, J gene, clone size, V gene. The D gene is left open where the match is weak. Clone sizes are given selectively: once, few, many, or a class where the clone is expanded.

TGCGCCAGCAGCTCCCAAACTAGCGGGAGGATTTACGAGCAGTACTTC | CASSSQTSGRIYEQYF | TRBD2 | TRBJ2-7 | NA | TRBV5-1
TGTGCCAGCAGCCCGTATAATTCACCCCTCCACTTT | CASSPYNSPLHF | NA | TRBJ1-6 | NA | TRBV27
TGTGCCGTCCTGGGACTAGCGGGTCTGTACCAAGAGACCCAGTACTTC | CAVLGLAGLYQETQYF | TRBD2 | TRBJ2-5 | NA | TRBV9
TGTGCCAGCAGCCAAGGTAACTCCTACAATGAGCAGTTCTTC | CASSQGNSYNEQFF | NA | TRBJ2-1 | NA | TRBV3-1/TRBV3-2
TGTGCCACCAGTGACCACGGAGGCGATACGCAGTATTTT | CATSDHGGDTQYF | NA | TRBJ2-3 | NA | TRBV24-1
TGCGCCAGCAGCGAAGGGGAAAGCTCCTACAATGAGCAGTTCTTC | CASSEGESSYNEQFF | NA | TRBJ2-1 | NA | TRBV5-1
TGTGCCAGCAGCACGAGGGGAGGGTTTGTAAGCTATGGCTACACCTTC | CASSTRGGFVSYGYTF | NA | TRBJ1-2 | NA | TRBV7-2
TGTGCCAGCAGGACAGGGTTTAACGAGCAGTACTTC | CASRTGFNEQYF | TRBD1 | TRBJ2-7 | once | TRBV2
TGTGCCAGCTCGGGAGCAAACAATCAGCCCCAGCATTTT | CASSGANNQPQHF | NA | TRBJ1-5 | NA | TRBV6-6
TGTGCCAGCAGCTTAGACGCGGGGGGGCCACGTGAGCAGTTCTTC | CASSLDAGGPREQFF | TRBD2 | TRBJ2-1 | NA | TRBV7-2
TGCGCCAGCAGCCGAGGTAAGGGGCGGACGGACACTGAAGCTTTCTTT | CASSRGKGRTDTEAFF | NA | TRBJ1-1 | NA | TRBV4-3
TGTGCCAGCAGTCAGGGGGTGGGCGCAGATACGCAGTATTTT | CASSQGVGADTQYF | TRBD1 | TRBJ2-3 | NA | TRBV6-5
TGTGCCAGCAGCTTAGAACAGGGGCTCTATGGCTACACCTTC | CASSLEQGLYGYTF | TRBD1 | TRBJ1-2 | NA | TRBV7-9
TGTGCCAGTAGTTCGGGACAGGGGGGATACGAGCAGTACTTC | CASSSGQGGYEQYF | TRBD1 | TRBJ2-7 | NA | TRBV19
TGTGCCAGCAGCCAAGATCAGCGACTAGACGGCACAGATACGCAGTATTTT | CASSQDQRLDGTDTQYF | NA | TRBJ2-3 | NA | TRBV3-1/TRBV3-2
TGTGCCAGCAGCTTTTTGACGGGGGACACCGGGGAGCTGTTTTTT | CASSFLTGDTGELFF | NA | TRBJ2-2 | NA | TRBV7-2
TGCGCCAGCAGCCGCGGAGACTCGAACACCGGGGAGCTGTTTTTT | CASSRGDSNTGELFF | NA | TRBJ2-2 | NA | TRBV4-3
TGTGCCAGCAGCTTGGGTCGCAGCCAAGAGACCCAGTACTTC | CASSLGRSQETQYF | NA | TRBJ2-5 | NA | TRBV5-6
TGCGCCAGCAGCCAAGATCAGTTAATCCACAATGAGCAGTTCTTC | CASSQDQLIHNEQFF | NA | TRBJ2-1 | NA | TRBV4-3
TGTGCCAGCAGCTTAGTGGGTACAGGGGGCGCGTGGAAAAACATTCAGTACTTC | CASSLVGTGGAWKNIQYF | TRBD1 | TRBJ2-4 | NA | TRBV7-2
TGCGCCAGCAGCCAAGAAACCTCCGGAGGCACAGATACGCAGTATTTT | CASSQETSGGTDTQYF | NA | TRBJ2-3 | NA | TRBV4-3
TGTGCCAGCAGTAACCTGGGACAGGGAGTTCGGGGCTACACCTTC | CASSNLGQGVRGYTF | TRBD1 | TRBJ1-2 | NA | TRBV6-5
TGTGCCAGCAGCCAGCCAGGATTTACGGACACCGGGGAGCTGTTTTTT | CASSQPGFTDTGELFF | NA | TRBJ2-2 | NA | TRBV14
TGTGCCAGCAGGCAAAACAGGGACAGCTACGAGCAGTACTTC | CASRQNRDSYEQYF | TRBD1 | TRBJ2-7 | NA | TRBV7-8
TGTGCCAGCAGCCCCGAGGCAGCGGAGGGAAACACCATATATTTT | CASSPEAAEGNTIYF | NA | TRBJ1-3 | NA | TRBV25-1
TGCGCCAGCAGCCAAAACCCGGGACTCTCCTACGAGCAGTACTTC | CASSQNPGLSYEQYF | NA | TRBJ2-7 | NA | TRBV4-1
TGTGCCAGCAGCCCAATCTCTGGGGCCAACGTCCTGACTTTC | CASSPISGANVLTF | NA | TRBJ2-6 | NA | TRBV9
TGCGCCAGCAGCTTGGCCAGCGGGGGGCTCGGCTACACCTTC | CASSLASGGLGYTF | NA | TRBJ1-2 | NA | TRBV5-1
TGTGCCAGCAGTTACTACAGGGGCACTGAAGCTTTCTTT | CASSYYRGTEAFF | TRBD1 | TRBJ1-1 | NA | TRBV12-3/TRBV12-4
TGTGCCAGCAGCTTACACCCCGGGACTCAGAGTGAGCAGTTCTTC | CASSLHPGTQSEQFF | NA | TRBJ2-1 | NA | TRBV11-3
TGTGCCAGCACCCCACGGGCTAACTATGGCTACACCTTC | CASTPRANYGYTF | NA | TRBJ1-2 | NA | TRBV27
TGTGCCAGCTCACCACTCGACAGTTACTCTGGAAACACCATATATTTT | CASSPLDSYSGNTIYF | NA | TRBJ1-3 | NA | TRBV18
TGTGCCAGCAGCTTAACGGACTATTCCCAAGAGACCCAGTACTTC | CASSLTDYSQETQYF | NA | TRBJ2-5 | NA | TRBV7-9
TGTGCCAGCACAACAGGGGGCGGGAATTCACCCCTCCACTTT | CASTTGGGNSPLHF | TRBD1 | TRBJ1-6 | NA | TRBV27
TGTGCCAGCAGTGACCTTAGGTGGAGGGCCGATGGCTACACCTTC | CASSDLRWRADGYTF | NA | TRBJ1-2 | NA | TRBV25-1
TGTGCCAGCAGTGTTAGAGGGTATAATGAGCAGTTCTTC | CASSVRGYNEQFF | NA | TRBJ2-1 | NA | TRBV7-9
TGTGCCAGCAGCTTAGGACTAGCGGGTTACAATGAGCAGTTCTTC | CASSLGLAGYNEQFF | TRBD2 | TRBJ2-1 | few | TRBV7-2
TGTGCCAGCAGCCAAGAACCGATTCTAGCGGGGCCAGGGGAGACCCAGTACTTC | CASSQEPILAGPGETQYF | TRBD2 | TRBJ2-5 | NA | TRBV3-1/TRBV3-2
TGTGCCAGCAGTACCTCGGACAAGCTCTCCTACGAGCAGTACTTC | CASSTSDKLSYEQYF | NA | TRBJ2-7 | NA | TRBV28
TGTGCCAGCGGGACAAGAGGACAGCTTGGGAACGAGCAGTACTTC | CASGTRGQLGNEQYF | NA | TRBJ2-7 | NA | TRBV6-5
TGTGCCAGCTCACCACTTAGCGGGAGGGACCTCAGTGATACGCAGTATTTT | CASSPLSGRDLSDTQYF | TRBD2 | TRBJ2-3 | NA | TRBV18
TGCGCCAGCAGCCAAGATCGGGGGGAATGGGCGGAGAAGTACTTC | CASSQDRGEWAEKYF | TRBD2 | TRBJ2-7 | NA | TRBV4-3
TGCGCCAGCAGCCCACCAGGGGCAGATACGCAGTATTTT | CASSPPGADTQYF | NA | TRBJ2-3 | NA | TRBV5-1
TGTGCCAGCAGCTTTTCTCCCGGGACAGGGACTGGAAACACCATATATTTT | CASSFSPGTGTGNTIYF | TRBD1 | TRBJ1-3 | NA | TRBV5-4
TGTGCCAGTAGTATCTTGGCTGGGGGGTACGAGCAGTACTTC | CASSILAGGYEQYF | NA | TRBJ2-7 | NA | TRBV19